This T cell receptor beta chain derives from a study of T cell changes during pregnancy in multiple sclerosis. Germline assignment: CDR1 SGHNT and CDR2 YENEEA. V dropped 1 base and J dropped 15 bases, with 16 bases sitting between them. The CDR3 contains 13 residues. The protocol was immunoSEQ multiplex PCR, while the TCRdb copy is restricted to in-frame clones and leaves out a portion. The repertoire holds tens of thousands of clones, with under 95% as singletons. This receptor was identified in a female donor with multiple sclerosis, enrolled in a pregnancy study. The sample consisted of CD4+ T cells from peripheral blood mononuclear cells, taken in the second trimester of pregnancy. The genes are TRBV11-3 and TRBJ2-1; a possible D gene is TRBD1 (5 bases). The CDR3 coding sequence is TGTGCCAGCAGCTTAGTTCCAGGGTCCCAACTGTTCTTC. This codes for CASSLVPGSQLFF.